The sequence of this T cell receptor beta chain was determined in a study of cytomegalovirus exposure and HLA in healthy donors. The donors formed part of the approximately 130-subject validation cohort, distinct from the roughly 620-subject first cohort. About this clone: The antigen is not known.

J gave up 7 bases and V 5 bases, and 9 bases lay outside the gene matches. Germline values: CDR1 SGHTA, CDR2 FQGTGA. This CDR3 is built from 16 residues. Notes on the study in general: Cytomegalovirus association was listed for about 150 TCR beta chains. CMV antigen specificity of a few CMV-associated chains was confirmed in vitro.

Generated by immunoSEQ multiplex PCR, the TCRdb table keeps only in-frame clones and is missing some. The data hold approximately 59,000 clones, with approximately 93% observed a single time. The clonotype was recovered from a woman aged 18-35 years in good health and CMV-seropositive. The J gene is TRBJ2-3, the V gene TRBV7-3; 13 bases agree with TRBD2. Sequenced sample: PBMCs. CDR3 residues: CASSPTSGGAPNTQYF. DNA for the CDR3: TGTGCCAGCAGCCCCACTAGCGGGGGGGCCCCAAATACGCAGTATTTT.